This T cell receptor (beta chain) was sequenced for a study of cytomegalovirus exposure and HLA in healthy donors. Overall study: Researchers previously reported finding 90 million to 130 million unique TCR beta sequences from 150 million to 200 million T cells. Whole-study results and caveats: Earlier results showed most TCR beta V segments being productive about 87% or about 30% of the time. Cytomegalovirus association was listed for roughly 160 TCR beta chains.

This clone was seen once. As yet, its antigen is unknown. The CDR3 is 14 amino acids. J lost 5 bases, V lost 6 bases, and 3 bases had no gene match. Looked up from germline, CDR1 is ENHRY and CDR2 is SYGVKD. Primers for the PCR totalled 60 Vbeta and 13 Jbeta. The data were produced by immunoSEQ multiplex PCR, yet TCRdb's version contains in-frame clones alone and is incomplete. The sample shows roughly 160,000 clones, around 80% of them seen only once. The sequence was obtained from a woman aged 25 to 39 in good health and CMV-seropositive. The sequenced sample consisted of PBMCs. The gene calls are TRBV10-3 and TRBJ2-1, with 11 positions matching TRBD1. CDR3 sequence: CAISGTGGDNEQFF. The CDR3 coding sequence is TGTGCCATCAGCGGGACAGGGGGTGACAATGAGCAGTTCTTC.